What follows are 11 T cell receptor beta chains derived from one specimen sequenced in a study of CD8 T cells in Susac syndrome. When the RNA was reverse transcribed, random hexamers were used with an input of roughly 0.45 to 1 ug. Each CDR3 protein gets one entry after TCRdb re-called the immunoSEQ multiplex PCR reads with MiXCR. The repertoire holds approximately 80,000 distinct CDR3 sequences, with approximately 94% as singletons. What was sequenced was CD8+ T cells from PBMCs. These receptors were obtained from a human donor with Susac syndrome.

V and J are TRBV6-2 or TRBV6-3 and TRBJ2-4; D may be TRBD2 (7 bases). The CDR3 totals 17 residues. Germline V gene sequence: CDR1 MNHEY, CDR2 SVGEGT. The V end lost 5 bases, the J end lost 0 bases, and 17 bases lay between the germline ends. The CDR3 reads CASSPSRGGLAKNIQYF. CDR3 bases: TGTGCCAGCAGTCCCTCTAGGGGGGGGCTAGCCAAAAACATTCAGTACTTC.

This rearrangement joins TRBV25-1 to TRBJ2-7; 10 bases align to TRBD1. The V gene end was trimmed by 6 bases and the J gene end by 3 bases; junction bases not matched to a gene: 5. This CDR3 contains 14 residues. Germline loops: CDR1 MGHDK, CDR2 SYGVNS. The CDR3 here is CASRGDRGLYEQYF. CDR3 in DNA: TGTGCCAGCAGGGGGGACAGGGGACTCTACGAGCAGTACTTC.

In this sample, this clonotype turned up once. The gene calls are TRBV27 and TRBJ1-5, with D unclear. CDR1 and CDR2 (germline): MNHEY, SMNVEV (reference sequence). The CDR3 consists of 9 residues. The V and J ends lost 7 bases and 5 bases respectively, with 0 bases between them. The CDR3 spells CASNQPQHF. CDR3 nucleotide sequence: TGTGCCAGCAATCAGCCCCAGCATTTT.

J is TRBJ2-3 and V is TRBV3-1, with D perhaps TRBD2 (5 bases). Germline CDR1 LGHDT, CDR2 YNNKEL (reference sequence). Trimming stripped 1 base from V and 6 bases from J, with 11 bases between. The CDR3 has 14 amino acids. In nucleotides, the CDR3 is TGTGCCAGCAGCCAAGTCTTAGCGCGGGATACGCAGTATTTT. This encodes CASSQVLARDTQYF.

V and J are TRBV9 and TRBJ2-3, with D perhaps TRBD1 or TRBD2 (6 bases each). Germline V lookup: CDR1 SGDLS, CDR2 YYNGEE. This CDR3 is built from 16 residues. Trimming removed 4 bases from V and 2 bases from J, with 17 bases in between. For the CDR3, the DNA is TGTGCCAGCAGCCCTGAAGGTGGGGGGCCCACAGATACGCAGTATTTT. This gives the protein CASSPEGGGPTDTQYF.

Comments on this clonotype: The germline gene is not matched at one end of the junction; a read error may be the cause. The chain couples TRBV3-1 to TRBJ2-5; perhaps TRBD1 as D (7 bases). CDR3 length: 15 amino acids. Germline CDR1 and CDR2: LGHDT and YNNKEL (reference sequence). This CDR3 is CASSKDRDFQETQYF. The CDR3 DNA is TGTGCCAGCAGCAAAGACAGGGACTTTCAAGAGACCCAGTACTTC.

The count of this clonotype is one. The J gene is TRBJ2-7, the V gene TRBV7-3, with D tentatively TRBD2 (5 bases). In germline, CDR1 is SGHTA, CDR2 FQGTGA. The CDR3 is made up of 12 amino acids. Trimming left V 1 base short and J 6 bases short, with 7 bases between. The chain's CDR3 is CASSLNGVEQYF. Here the CDR3 DNA reads TGTGCCAGCAGCTTAAACGGGGTCGAGCAGTACTTC.

The chain recombines TRBV6-2 or TRBV6-3 with TRBJ2-3, with D perhaps TRBD2 (6 bases). Germline V gene data show CDR1 as MNHEY and CDR2 as SVGEGT. This CDR3 has 10 amino acids. Trimming took 6 bases from V and 9 from J, leaving 7 bases between them. The CDR3 sequence: CASRGGTQYF. CDR3 bases: TGTGCCAGCAGGGGGGGAACGCAGTATTTT.

J is TRBJ2-5 and V is TRBV11-2; 11 nucleotides agree with TRBD2. Germline V gene lookup returns CDR1 SGHAT and CDR2 FQNNGV. The CDR3 runs 19 residues. V lost 0 bases to trimming and J lost 5 bases; unmatched junction nucleotides: 14. The CDR3 reads CASSLDLLAGGIRVETQYF. CDR3 in DNA: TGTGCCAGCAGCTTAGATCTCCTAGCGGGGGGTATCCGGGTTGAGACCCAGTACTTC.

The gene calls are TRBV15 and TRBJ1-1; D remains ambiguous. V lost 1 base and J 6 bases, leaving 12 bases between the germline ends. Germline loops: CDR1 LNHNV, CDR2 YYDKDF (reference sequence). The CDR3 runs to 14 residues. Here the CDR3 DNA reads TGTGCCACCAGCAGAGGACCCGATGGGTCTGAAGCTTTCTTT. Amino acids: CATSRGPDGSEAFF.

The gene calls are TRBV7-8 and TRBJ2-7, with D possibly TRBD1 on 5 matching bases. In germline, CDR1 is SGHVS, CDR2 FQNEAQ. The ends were cut back, 1 base at V and 3 bases at J, with 16 bases in the middle. CDR3 length: 16 residues. The CDR3: CASSLEGSSAFYEQYF. CDR3 in DNA: TGTGCCAGCAGCTTAGAGGGGTCCTCCGCCTTCTACGAGCAGTACTTC.